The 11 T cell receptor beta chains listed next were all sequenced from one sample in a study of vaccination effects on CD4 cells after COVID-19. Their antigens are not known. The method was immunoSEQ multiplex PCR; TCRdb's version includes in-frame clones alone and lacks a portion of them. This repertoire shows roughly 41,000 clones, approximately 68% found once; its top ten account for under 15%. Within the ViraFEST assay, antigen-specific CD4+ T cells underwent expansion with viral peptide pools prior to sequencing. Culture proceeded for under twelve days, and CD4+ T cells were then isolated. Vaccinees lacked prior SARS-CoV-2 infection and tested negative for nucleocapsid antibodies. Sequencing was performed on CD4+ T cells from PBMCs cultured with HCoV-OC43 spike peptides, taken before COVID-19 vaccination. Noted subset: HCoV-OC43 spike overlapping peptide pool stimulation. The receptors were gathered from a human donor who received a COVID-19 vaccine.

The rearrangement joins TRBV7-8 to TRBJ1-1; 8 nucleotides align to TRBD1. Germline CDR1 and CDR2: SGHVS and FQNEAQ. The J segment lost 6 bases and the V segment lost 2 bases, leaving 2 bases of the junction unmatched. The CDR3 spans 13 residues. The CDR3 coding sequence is TGTGCCAGCAGCTTACAGGACAGGGCTGAAGCTTTCTTT. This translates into CASSLQDRAEAFF.

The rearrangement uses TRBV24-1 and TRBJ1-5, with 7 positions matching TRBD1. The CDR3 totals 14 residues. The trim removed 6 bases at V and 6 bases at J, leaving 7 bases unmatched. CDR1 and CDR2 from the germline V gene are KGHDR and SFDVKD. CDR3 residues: CATSQGGSAQPQHF. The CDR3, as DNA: TGTGCCACCAGTCAGGGGGGTTCAGCTCAGCCCCAGCATTTT.

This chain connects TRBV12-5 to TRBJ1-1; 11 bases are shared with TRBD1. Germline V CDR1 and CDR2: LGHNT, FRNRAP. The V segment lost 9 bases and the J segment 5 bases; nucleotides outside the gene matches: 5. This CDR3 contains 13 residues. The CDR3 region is CASGQGASTEAFF. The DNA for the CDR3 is TGTGCTAGCGGACAGGGGGCGAGTACTGAAGCTTTCTTT.

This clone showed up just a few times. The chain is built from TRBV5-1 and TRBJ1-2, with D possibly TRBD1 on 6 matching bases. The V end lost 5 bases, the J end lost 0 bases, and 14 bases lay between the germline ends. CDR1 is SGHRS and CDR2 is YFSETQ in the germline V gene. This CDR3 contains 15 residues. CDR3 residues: CASRPGTQANYGYTF. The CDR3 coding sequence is TGCGCCAGCAGACCCGGGACACAAGCTAACTATGGCTACACCTTC.

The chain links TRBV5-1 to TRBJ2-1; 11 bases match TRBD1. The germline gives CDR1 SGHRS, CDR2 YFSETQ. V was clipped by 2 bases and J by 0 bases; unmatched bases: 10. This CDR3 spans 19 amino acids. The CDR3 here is CASSLGTGGSLSSYNEQFF. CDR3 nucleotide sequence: TGCGCCAGCAGCTTAGGGACAGGGGGTTCCCTTAGCTCCTACAATGAGCAGTTCTTC. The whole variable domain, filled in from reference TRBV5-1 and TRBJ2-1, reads KAGVTQTPRYLIKTRGQQVTLSCSPISGHRSVSWYQQTPGQGLQFLFEYFSETQRNKGNFPGRFSGRQFSNSRSEMNVSTLELGDSALYLCASSLGTGGSLSSYNEQFFGPGTRLTVL.

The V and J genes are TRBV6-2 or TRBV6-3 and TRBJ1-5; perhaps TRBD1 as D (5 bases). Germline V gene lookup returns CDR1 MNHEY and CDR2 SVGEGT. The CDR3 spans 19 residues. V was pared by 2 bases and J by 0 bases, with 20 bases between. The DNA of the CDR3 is TGTGCCAGCAGTTACGGGCTGCGGTTGGGGCGAGATAGCAATCAGCCCCAGCATTTT. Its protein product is CASSYGLRLGRDSNQPQHF.

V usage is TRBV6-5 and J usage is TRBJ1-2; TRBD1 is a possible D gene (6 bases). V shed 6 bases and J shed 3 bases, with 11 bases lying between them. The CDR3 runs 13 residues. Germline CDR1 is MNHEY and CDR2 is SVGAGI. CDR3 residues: CASRADSYYGYTF. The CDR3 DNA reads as TGTGCCAGCAGGGCGGACAGCTACTATGGCTACACCTTC.

CDR3 loop: CASGLIRMDTIYF. The CDR3 region has the DNA TGTGCTAGTGGTTTGATTCGTATGGACACCATATATTTT. This chain links TRBV12-5 with TRBJ1-3; no definite D call. Germline lookup yields CDR1 LGHNT and CDR2 FRNRAP. Trimming shortened V by 2 bases and J by 8 bases, and 10 bases separated the two germline ends. This CDR3 comprises 13 residues. Full variable domain (rest looked up from reference TRBV12-5 and TRBJ1-3): DARVTQTPRHKVTEMGQEVTMRCQPILGHNTVFWYRQTMMQGLELLAYFRNRAPLDDSGMPKDRFSAEMPDATLATLKIQPSEPRDSAVYFCASGLIRMDTIYFGEGSWLTVV.

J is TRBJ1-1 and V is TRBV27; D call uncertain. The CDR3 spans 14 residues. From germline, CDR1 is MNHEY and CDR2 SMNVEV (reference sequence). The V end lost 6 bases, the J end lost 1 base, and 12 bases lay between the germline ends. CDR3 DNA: TGTGCCAGCAGAGGTATAGCCCCGAACACTGAAGCTTTCTTT. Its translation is CASRGIAPNTEAFF.

CDR3 coding DNA: TGCGCCAGCAGCTTGGTTTGGCGAACGTCGTCACCCCTCCACTTT. Translating gives CASSLVWRTSSPLHF. The V gene is TRBV5-1, the J gene TRBJ1-6; D is ambiguous. Germline CDR1 is SGHRS and CDR2 is YFSETQ. This CDR3 comprises 15 residues. V was clipped by 0 bases and J by 10 bases, with 14 bases between them.

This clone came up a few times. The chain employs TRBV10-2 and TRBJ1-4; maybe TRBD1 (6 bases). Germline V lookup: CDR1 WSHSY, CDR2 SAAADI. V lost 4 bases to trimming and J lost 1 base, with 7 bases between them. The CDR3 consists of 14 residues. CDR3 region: CASSAQGTNEKLFF. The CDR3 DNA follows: TGCGCCAGCAGTGCACAGGGAACTAATGAAAAACTGTTTTTT.